This entry describes one T cell receptor (beta chain). This clonotype has ten or more counts. Its antigen is unknown. Base quality data are lacking; no much larger clone is found one base away. Looking up the germline V gene yields CDR1 KGHDR and CDR2 SFDVKD. Taken from cysteine to phenylalanine, the CDR3 has 15 residues. This entry keeps only the CDR3 DNA: 45 bases, framed from base 1. V is clipped by 7 bases and J by 6 bases, and the sequence between their germline boundaries is 19 bases long. Sequencing used an Illumina HiSeq 2500. Quantitative 5'-RACE with molecular barcodes was the method used to prepare the TCR beta libraries. For the original study's pipeline: To identify disease-linked TCR variants, a new computational method was used, one built on a probabilistic model of VDJ rearrangement. TCRdb trimmed public reads at Q25 via fastp, called clones via MiXCR and kept in-frame beta chains. One record per CDR3 amino acid sequence lists the most common genes and DNA. The V and J calls and clone size are TCRdb's, not the authors'. The sample contains about 540,000 distinct CDR3 sequences, about 13% of them found a single time. The leading ten clones occupy approximately 6.3% of the sample.

The sample originates from a study of CD8 T cells in ankylosing spondylitis (dated by TCRdb to 2015 to 2018). Study-level background: The study set out to find disease-linked TCR variants by profiling T cell receptor beta repertoires in ankylosing spondylitis patients and healthy donors. The full study cohort was made up of approximately 27 ankylosing spondylitis patients and 108 healthy donors. Peripheral blood was sampled, and synovial fluid was also collected from ankylosing spondylitis patients.

What the work shows at the level of the full study, not this receptor alone: A CD8+ phenotype was shown by the disease-linked clones, which were found at relatively low frequencies in peripheral blood. Blood from ankylosing spondylitis patients appeared to be characterized by a TCR beta motif composed of eight or nine highly homologous amino acid variants. Some motif variants were previously reported in synovial fluid and blood of reactive arthritis patients, suggesting common disease-initiation mechanisms. According to the report, matched synovial fluid samples from ankylosing spondylitis patients were significantly enriched for the disease-linked clones.

The source is a male donor with ankylosing spondylitis. The rearrangement joined TRBV24-1 to TRBJ2-3; TRBD1 is a weak D gene call, 6 bases matching. Source material: blood, either unsorted or a sorted T cell fraction (not recorded which). The nucleotides read TGTGCCACCAGCCTGACAGGTCCTGGTATGGATACGCAGTATTTT. It is translated as CATSLTGPGMDTQYF.